A selection of T cell receptor beta chains follows, all from one sample in a study of blood T cell repertoires in COVID-19. Assay used: immunoSEQ multiplex PCR; TCRdb lists only in-frame clones, some missing. Of fewer than 250,000 clones in the sample, about 85% were seen once. The source material was peripheral blood. These TCRs come from a man aged 30-40 years with active or convalescent COVID-19. Each CDR3 is given with its conserved first and last residue. The D gene is left open where the match is weak. Rows may omit the clone size; those that give it use once, few, many or a size class.

v_call	clone_size	d_call	j_call	cdr3_length	cdr3_aa	cdr3_nt
TRBV28	NA	TRBD1	TRBJ1-6	15	CASSTGTGVRSPLHF	TGTGCCAGCAGTACCGGGACAGGGGTGCGCTCACCCCTCCACTTT
TRBV28	NA	TRBD2	TRBJ2-7	13	CASSGAGTNEQYF	TGTGCCAGCAGTGGAGCGGGAACCAACGAGCAGTACTTC
TRBV7-3	NA	TRBD1	TRBJ1-6	14	CASSLGQAKSPLHF	TGTGCCAGCAGCTTAGGACAGGCTAAATCACCCCTCCACTTT
TRBV3-1/TRBV3-2	NA	NA	TRBJ1-1	13	CASSHGGNTEAFF	TGTGCCAGCAGCCACGGGGGGAACACTGAAGCTTTCTTT
TRBV7-9	NA	TRBD2	TRBJ2-3	17	CASSLGGLAGGADTQYF	TGTGCCAGCAGCTTAGGTGGACTAGCGGGAGGGGCAGATACGCAGTATTTT
TRBV27	NA	NA	TRBJ1-2	13	CASTLRGSHGYTF	TGTGCCAGCACCTTAAGGGGATCGCATGGCTACACCTTC
TRBV4-3	NA	NA	TRBJ2-1	14	CASNRQGGGDEQFF	TGCGCCAGCAACCGACAGGGAGGTGGCGATGAGCAGTTCTTC
TRBV12-3/TRBV12-4	NA	NA	TRBJ1-6	12	CASSLSSGPLHF	TGTGCCAGCAGTTTAAGCTCGGGTCCCCTCCACTTT
TRBV7-2	NA	NA	TRBJ1-1	15	CASSPTGGTNTEAFF	TGTGCCAGCAGCCCAACTGGGGGGACTAACACTGAAGCTTTCTTT
TRBV7-8	NA	NA	TRBJ1-2	13	CASSPAAAADYTF	TGTGCCAGCAGCCCAGCGGCGGCCGCGGACTACACCTTC
TRBV5-1	NA	NA	TRBJ2-7	14	CASSLDRTDGEQYF	TGCGCCAGCAGCTTGGATCGGACAGATGGCGAGCAGTACTTC
TRBV4-1	NA	NA	TRBJ1-3	16	CASSPWAGKSGNTIYF	TGCGCCAGCAGCCCTTGGGCAGGGAAGTCTGGAAACACCATATATTTT
TRBV14	once	TRBD1	TRBJ1-1	14	CASRTGTGSTEAFF	TGTGCCAGCAGAACCGGGACAGGGTCGACTGAAGCTTTCTTT
TRBV19	once	NA	TRBJ2-3	17	CASSIGAAGSSTDTQYF	TGTGCCAGTAGTATAGGTGCAGCAGGGTCTAGCACAGATACGCAGTATTTT
TRBV7-6	NA	NA	TRBJ2-7	17	CASSLTSVRGKAYEQYF	TGTGCCAGCAGCTTAACCTCTGTGAGAGGAAAGGCCTACGAGCAGTACTTC
TRBV6-6	NA	TRBD1	TRBJ2-7	13	CASKTGVGYEQYF	TGTGCCAGCAAGACAGGGGTGGGCTACGAGCAGTACTTC
TRBV3-1/TRBV3-2	NA	NA	TRBJ1-6	14	CASSQGGFNSPLHF	TGTGCCAGCAGCCAGGGGGGTTTTAATTCACCCCTCCACTTT
TRBV5-5	NA	TRBD1	TRBJ1-4	14	CASSPGQGSEKLFF	TGTGCCAGCAGCCCCGGACAGGGTAGTGAAAAACTGTTTTTT